Listed here are 17 T cell receptor beta chains from one sample, sequenced in a study of T cells in pancreatic ductal adenocarcinoma. Surgery without prior neoadjuvant therapy was the treatment of the selected pancreatic ductal adenocarcinoma patients. Assay: immunoSEQ multiplex PCR; the TCRdb copy retains only in-frame clones and omits some. The sample consists of tens of thousands of clones, roughly nine tenths of them appearing once. Sequencing used PBMCs. The receptor set was obtained from a human donor with pancreatic ductal adenocarcinoma.

This chain links TRBV11-3 with TRBJ2-1; no clear D gene. V was cut by 0 bases and J by 4 bases, with 10 bases left in between. There are 15 residues in the CDR3. Germline-derived CDR1 and CDR2 are SGHNT and YENEEA. CDR3 amino acids: CASSLEQRAYNEQFF. The CDR3 DNA sequence: TGTGCCAGCAGCTTAGAGCAAAGGGCTTACAATGAGCAGTTCTTC.

V is TRBV28 and J is TRBJ2-2; D remains ambiguous. Germline V gene sequence: CDR1 MDHEN, CDR2 SYDVKM. This CDR3 region has 13 residues. V lost 3 bases, J lost 4 bases, and 6 bases lay in between. The DNA for the CDR3 is TGTGCCAGCAGTTTTGTCGGCACCGGGGAGCTGTTTTTT. It specifies CASSFVGTGELFF.

The chain recombines TRBV29-1 with TRBJ2-2, with a weak D call TRBD2 (6 bases). Germline V gives CDR1 SQVTM, CDR2 ANQGSEA. This CDR3 contains 12 residues. V lost 7 bases and J 3 bases, leaving 9 bases between the germline ends. DNA for the CDR3: TGCAGCGCGACTAGGGACACCGGGGAGCTGTTTTTT. It translates to CSATRDTGELFF.

This clone has only a few counts. This rearrangement joins TRBV7-8 to TRBJ1-1; the D is unclear. The germline CDR1 and CDR2 sequences are SGHVS and FQNEAQ. V shed 5 bases and J shed 2 bases, with 15 bases lying between them. CDR3 length: 15 amino acids. The CDR3 spells CASSPRVAINTEAFF. CDR3 coding DNA: TGTGCCAGCAGCCCCCGTGTGGCGATCAACACTGAAGCTTTCTTT. Filled out from reference TRBV7-8 and TRBJ1-1, the complete variable domain reads GAGVSQSPRYKVAKRGQDVALRCDPISGHVSLFWYQQALGQGPEFLTYFQNEAQLDKSGLPSDRFFAERPEGSVSTLKIQRTQQEDSAVYLCASSPRVAINTEAFFGQGTRLTVV.

V usage is TRBV27 and J usage is TRBJ2-3; D unresolved. This CDR3 comprises 13 residues. Germline CDR1 reads MNHEY; CDR2 reads SMNVEV (reference sequence). Deletions cut 4 bases from V and 2 bases from J, with 7 bases between. CDR3 amino acids: CASSSAVTDTQYF. CDR3 nucleotide sequence: TGTGCCAGCAGTTCGGCGGTCACAGATACGCAGTATTTT.

This clone showed up just once. The V call is TRBV11-2, the J call TRBJ1-4; no definite D call. Germline CDR1 is SGHAT and CDR2 is FQNNGV. The CDR3 loop spans 12 amino acids. The ends were cut back, 3 bases at V and 7 bases at J, with 6 bases in the middle. CDR3 in amino acids: CASSFHSEKLFF. CDR3 nucleotide sequence: TGTGCCAGCAGCTTCCACTCTGAAAAACTGTTTTTT.

The chain has TRBV29-1 and TRBJ1-2; D not resolved. V lost 0 bases and J lost 8, with 13 bases in between. This CDR3 contains 13 residues. Germline V gene lookup returns CDR1 SQVTM and CDR2 ANQGSEA. In nucleotides, the CDR3 is TGCAGCGTTGAAGATCGGTACCTACAGGGCTACACCTTC. Translation: CSVEDRYLQGYTF.

This clone was counted once. The rearrangement links TRBV7-9 to TRBJ2-1, with 10 bases lining up with TRBD2. The CDR3 runs 16 residues. CDR1 is SEHNR, CDR2 FQNEAQ, per germline (reference sequence). J was trimmed by 5 bases and V by 7 bases; bases with no gene match: 11. CDR3 in amino acids: CASNTIAGGRNNEQFF. The CDR3 bases are TGTGCCAGCAACACCATAGCGGGAGGTAGAAACAATGAGCAGTTCTTC.

The chain combines TRBV4-3 with TRBJ1-4; possibly TRBD1 for D (5 bases). The CDR3 is 15 residues long. V was clipped by 4 bases and J by 2 bases, with 11 bases between them. Germline V lookup: CDR1 LGHNA, CDR2 YSLEER. CDR3 in amino acids: CASSRGTATNEKLFF. The DNA for the CDR3 is TGCGCCAGCAGCCGAGGGACGGCTACTAATGAAAAACTGTTTTTT.

V gene TRBV6-5 combines with J gene TRBJ2-7; tentative D call: TRBD2 (6 bases). V lost 2 bases and J 2 bases, leaving 16 bases between the germline ends. CDR3 length: 16 residues. Germline V gene data show CDR1 as MNHEY and CDR2 as SVGAGI. The CDR3 sequence is CASSYRWSGLTYEQYF. The CDR3 nucleotides are TGTGCCAGCAGTTACAGGTGGAGCGGGCTTACCTACGAGCAGTACTTC.

This chain links TRBV19 with TRBJ1-6; a weak D match, TRBD1 (5 bases). The CDR3 loop spans 14 amino acids. V gave up 6 bases and J gave up 9 bases, with 15 bases separating them. Germline V gene sequence: CDR1 LNHDA, CDR2 SQIVND (reference sequence). The CDR3 loop reads CASRGEMRGSPLHF. In DNA form, the CDR3 reads TGTGCCAGTAGGGGGGAGATGCGTGGTTCACCCCTCCACTTT.

This CDR3 is CASSLTTGQESEAFF. CDR3 nucleotide sequence: TGTGCCAGCAGCCTAACGACAGGGCAGGAATCAGAAGCTTTCTTT. The chain couples TRBV5-4 to TRBJ1-1; 7 bases fit TRBD1. CDR3 length: 15 amino acids. Germline V lookup: CDR1 SGHNT, CDR2 YYREEE (reference sequence). Germline trimming cut 4 bases from V and 8 bases from J; bases unmatched to any gene: 14.

V is TRBV11-1 and J is TRBJ2-5, with 8 positions matching TRBD2. With V trimmed by 1 base and J by 0 bases, 4 bases remained unmatched. Germline CDR1 and CDR2: SGHAT and FQDESV (reference sequence). This CDR3 region has 16 residues. CDR3 protein: CASSLGLARYQETQYF. The CDR3 nucleotides are TGTGCCAGCAGCTTAGGACTAGCGAGGTACCAAGAGACCCAGTACTTC.

For this clone: Other nucleotide sequences in the sample specify the same CDR3. This sequence joins TRBV20-1 and TRBJ2-7, with D perhaps TRBD1 (5 bases). The CDR3 spans 10 residues. Per the germline V gene, CDR1 is DFQATT and CDR2 is SNEGSKA (reference sequence). CDR3: CSAGSYEQYF. In DNA form, the CDR3 reads TGCAGCGCAGGGTCGTACGAGCAGTACTTC.

The chain has TRBV19 and TRBJ1-1; D ambiguous. CDR3 length equals 11 residues. Trimming left V 4 bases short and J 1 base short, with 1 base between. Per the germline V gene, CDR1 is LNHDA and CDR2 is SQIVND (reference sequence). CDR3 region: CASSKNTEAFF. The CDR3 nucleotides read TGTGCCAGTAGTAAGAACACTGAAGCTTTCTTT.

V gene TRBV5-1 combines with J gene TRBJ1-4; D is perhaps TRBD1 (5 bases). V lost 4 bases, J lost 6 bases, and 16 bases lay in between. CDR3 length: 15 residues. The V gene's germline CDR1 is SGHRS and CDR2 YFSETQ. Here the CDR3 reads CASSPGRGSHEKLFF. In DNA form, the CDR3 reads TGCGCCAGCAGCCCCGGGAGGGGATCGCATGAAAAACTGTTTTTT.

The V call is TRBV23-1, the J call TRBJ1-1; no definite D call. TRBV23-1 is an ORF, with its function uncertain. CDR3 length: 17 amino acids. Trimming left V 4 bases short and J 0 bases short, with 18 bases between. The CDR3 DNA reads TGCGCCAGCAGTCGAATCCGGGCCGGGATGATGAACACTGAAGCTTTCTTT. Translating it yields CASSRIRAGMMNTEAFF.